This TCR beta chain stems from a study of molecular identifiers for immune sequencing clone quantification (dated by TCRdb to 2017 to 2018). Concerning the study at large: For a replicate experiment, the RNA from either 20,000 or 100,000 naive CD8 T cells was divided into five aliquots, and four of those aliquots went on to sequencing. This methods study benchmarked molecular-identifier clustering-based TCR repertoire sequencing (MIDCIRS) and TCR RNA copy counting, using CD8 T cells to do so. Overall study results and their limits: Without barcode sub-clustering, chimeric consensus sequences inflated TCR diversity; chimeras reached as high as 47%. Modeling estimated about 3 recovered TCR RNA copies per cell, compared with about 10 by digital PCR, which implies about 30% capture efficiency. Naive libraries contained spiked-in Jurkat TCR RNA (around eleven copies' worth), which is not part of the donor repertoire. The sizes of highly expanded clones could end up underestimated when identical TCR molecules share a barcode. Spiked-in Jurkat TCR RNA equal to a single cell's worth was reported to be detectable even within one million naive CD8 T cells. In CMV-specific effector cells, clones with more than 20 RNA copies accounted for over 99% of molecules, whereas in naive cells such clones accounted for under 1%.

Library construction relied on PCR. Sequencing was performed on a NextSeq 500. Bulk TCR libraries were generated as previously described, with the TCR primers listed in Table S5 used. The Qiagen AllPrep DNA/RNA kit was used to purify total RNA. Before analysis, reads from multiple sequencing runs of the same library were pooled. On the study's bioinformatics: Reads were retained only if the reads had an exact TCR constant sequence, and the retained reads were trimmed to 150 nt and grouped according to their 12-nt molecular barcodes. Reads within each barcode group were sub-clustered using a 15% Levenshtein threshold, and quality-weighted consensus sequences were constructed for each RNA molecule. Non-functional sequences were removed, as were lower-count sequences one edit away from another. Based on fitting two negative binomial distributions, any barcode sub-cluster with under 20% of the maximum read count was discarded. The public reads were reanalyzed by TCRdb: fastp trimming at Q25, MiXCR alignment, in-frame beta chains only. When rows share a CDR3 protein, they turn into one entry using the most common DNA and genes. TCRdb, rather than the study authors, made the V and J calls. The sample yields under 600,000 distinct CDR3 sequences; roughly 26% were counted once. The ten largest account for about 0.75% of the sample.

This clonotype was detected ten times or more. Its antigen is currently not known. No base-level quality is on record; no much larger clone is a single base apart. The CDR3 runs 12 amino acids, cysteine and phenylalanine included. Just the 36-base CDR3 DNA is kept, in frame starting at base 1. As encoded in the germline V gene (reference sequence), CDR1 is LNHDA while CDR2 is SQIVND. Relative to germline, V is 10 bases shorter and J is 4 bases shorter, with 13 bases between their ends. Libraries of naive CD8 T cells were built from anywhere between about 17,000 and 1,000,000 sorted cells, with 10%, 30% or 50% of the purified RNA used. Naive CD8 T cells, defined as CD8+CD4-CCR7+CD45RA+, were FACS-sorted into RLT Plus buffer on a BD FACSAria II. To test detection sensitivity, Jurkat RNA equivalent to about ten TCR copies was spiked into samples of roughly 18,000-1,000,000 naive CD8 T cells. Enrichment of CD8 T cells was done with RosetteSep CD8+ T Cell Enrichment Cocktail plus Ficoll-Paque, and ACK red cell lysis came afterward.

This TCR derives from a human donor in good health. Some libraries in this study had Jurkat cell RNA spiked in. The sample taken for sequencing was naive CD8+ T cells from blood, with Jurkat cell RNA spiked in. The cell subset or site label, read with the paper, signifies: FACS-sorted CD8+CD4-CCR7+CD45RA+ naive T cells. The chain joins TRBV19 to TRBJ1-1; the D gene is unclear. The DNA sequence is TGTGCCACCACGGGCGGCGTCACTGAAGCTTTCTTT. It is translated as CATTGGVTEAFF.